The TCR beta chain under discussion was sequenced for a study of early T cells in non-severe SARS-CoV-2 infection (dated by TCRdb to the early 2020s). Turning to the overall study: Because TCR sequencing relied on bulk RNA taken from unsorted whole blood, pairing of alpha and beta chains was not possible. The research as a whole found: VDJdb matching was skewed toward anti-spike CD8 responses and likely underestimated virus-specific expansions by missing private and CD4 specificities.

The junction shows trimming of 4 bases on V and 1 base on J, plus 7 bases between the germline ends. The CDR3, from cysteine to phenylalanine, totals 13 residues. The read is trimmed to its CDR3 DNA, 39 bases read in frame from base 1. This clonotype was detected ten times or more. Its antigen is unknown. Base quality data are lacking; no much larger clone is found one base away. Receptor libraries were prepared by 5' RACE. TCRdb shows the sequencer as NextSeq 500. In the TCR library protocol, unique molecular identifiers were attached to individual cDNA molecules to correct for PCR bias and sequencing error. Both TCR alpha and beta chains were sequenced, and tight co-correlation was observed between alpha and beta sequence abundances in each sample. Processing in the source paper ran as follows. V gene, J gene and CDR3 annotation of TCR sequences was performed with Decombinator V4. TCRs were defined as expanded if a significant change between any two time points was detected under a Poisson model with p below 0.0001. TCR abundances were normalised to the total number of TCRs sequenced per sample and were expressed as counts per million. MAIT TCRs were defined by TRAV1-2 paired with TRAJ12, TRAJ20 or TRAJ33, and iNKT TCRs by TRAV10 paired with TRAJ18. VDJdb, accessed 1 November 2021, was searched for CMV, EBV and SARS-CoV-2 annotated TCRs, with TCRs annotated for multiple antigens excluded. TCRdb redid the processing of the public reads, applying fastp at Q25 and MiXCR, and retained in-frame beta chains. Rows with one shared CDR3 protein collapse into an entry with the most common genes and DNA. The authors' filters were not applied to this entry. The sample contains fewer than 25,000 distinct CDR3 sequences, 3.5% to 4.5% of them found a single time. Of the sample, around 5.6% falls within the top ten clones.

This was a case-control study nested in a cohort of healthcare workers in London, UK, who had nasopharyngeal swab PCR tests and blood samples taken every week. Healthcare workers were recruited between 23 and 31 March 2020, during the week of the UK lockdown, and were followed weekly for up to about 15 weeks. The clonotype originates from an adult who was a healthcare worker with PCR-confirmed SARS-CoV-2 infection or an uninfected control (not recorded which). The V and J segments used are TRBV12-3 or TRBV12-4 and TRBJ1-2; the D segment cannot be called with confidence. Material: whole blood. The CDR3 reads as follows: CASSSGFNYGYTF. The DNA is as follows: TGTGCCAGCAGTTCGGGGTTTAACTATGGCTACACCTTC.